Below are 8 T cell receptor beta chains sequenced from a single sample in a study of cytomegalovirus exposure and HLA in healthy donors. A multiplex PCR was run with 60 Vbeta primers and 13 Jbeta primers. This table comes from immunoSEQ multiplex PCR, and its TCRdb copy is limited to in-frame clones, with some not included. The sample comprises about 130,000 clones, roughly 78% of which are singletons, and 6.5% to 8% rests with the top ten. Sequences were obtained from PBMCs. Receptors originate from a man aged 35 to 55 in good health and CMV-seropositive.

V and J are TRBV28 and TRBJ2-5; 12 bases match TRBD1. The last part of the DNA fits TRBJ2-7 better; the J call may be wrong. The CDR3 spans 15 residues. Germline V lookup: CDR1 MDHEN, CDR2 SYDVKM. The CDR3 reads CASRPGDRGHYEQYF. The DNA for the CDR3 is TGTGCCAGCAGACCAGGGGACAGGGGGCACTACGAGCAGTACTTC.

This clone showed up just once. CDR3 loop: CASSPLDNTDTQYF. The CDR3 coding sequence is TGTGCCAGCAGCCCTCTGGACAACACAGATACGCAGTATTTT. The rearrangement uses TRBV14 and TRBJ2-3; maybe TRBD1 (5 bases). The CDR3 is 14 residues long. Germline lookup yields CDR1 SGHDN and CDR2 FVKESK. V was clipped by 4 bases and J by 2 bases, with 10 bases between them.

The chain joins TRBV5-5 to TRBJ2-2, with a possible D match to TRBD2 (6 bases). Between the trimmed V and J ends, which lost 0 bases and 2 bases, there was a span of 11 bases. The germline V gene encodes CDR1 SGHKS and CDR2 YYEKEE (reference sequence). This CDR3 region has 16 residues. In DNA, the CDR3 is TGTGCCAGCAGCTTGGTCCGGGAGCCCAACACCGGGGAGCTGTTTTTT. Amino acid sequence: CASSLVREPNTGELFF.

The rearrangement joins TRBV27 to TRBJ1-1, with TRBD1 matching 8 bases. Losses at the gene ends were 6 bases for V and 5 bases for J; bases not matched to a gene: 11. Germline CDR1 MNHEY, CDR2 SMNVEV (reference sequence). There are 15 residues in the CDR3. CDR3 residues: CASRPIGQGRTEAFF. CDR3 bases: TGTGCCAGCAGACCAATAGGACAGGGTCGAACTGAAGCTTTCTTT.

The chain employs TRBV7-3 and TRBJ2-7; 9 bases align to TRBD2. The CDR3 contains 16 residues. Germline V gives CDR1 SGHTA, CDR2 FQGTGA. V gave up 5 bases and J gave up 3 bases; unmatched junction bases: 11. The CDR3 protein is CASSRMGGAGGYEQYF. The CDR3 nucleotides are TGTGCCAGCAGCCGGATGGGGGGAGCGGGAGGCTACGAGCAGTACTTC.

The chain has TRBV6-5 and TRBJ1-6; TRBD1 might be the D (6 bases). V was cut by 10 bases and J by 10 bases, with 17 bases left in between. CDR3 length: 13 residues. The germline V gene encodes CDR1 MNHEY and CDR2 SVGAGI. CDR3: CATSYREGSPLHF. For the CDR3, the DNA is TGTGCCACCTCATACAGGGAGGGATCACCCCTCCACTTT.

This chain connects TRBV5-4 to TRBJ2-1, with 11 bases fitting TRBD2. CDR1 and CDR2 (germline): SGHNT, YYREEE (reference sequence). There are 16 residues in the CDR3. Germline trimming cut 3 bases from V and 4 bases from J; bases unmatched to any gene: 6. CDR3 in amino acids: CASSSVASGRYNEQFF. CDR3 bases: TGTGCCAGCAGCTCTGTCGCTAGCGGGAGGTACAATGAGCAGTTCTTC.

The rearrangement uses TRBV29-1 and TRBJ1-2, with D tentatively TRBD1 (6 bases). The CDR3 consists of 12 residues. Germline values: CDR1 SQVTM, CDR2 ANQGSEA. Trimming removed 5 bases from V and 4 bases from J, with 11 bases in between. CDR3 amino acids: CSVTGTTYGYTF. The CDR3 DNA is TGCAGCGTTACCGGGACAACCTATGGCTACACCTTC.